A selection of T cell receptor beta chains follows, all from one sample in a study of blood T cell repertoires in COVID-19. Using immunoSEQ multiplex PCR, the repertoire was profiled, and TCRdb retains in-frame clones only, with some absent. The table has 200,000 to 250,000 clones, 84% seen once. Sequenced sample: peripheral blood. Source of these receptors: a man over 45 with acute or convalescent COVID-19. The CDR3 runs from the conserved cysteine through the conserved F or W. The order of the fields is J gene, D gene, clone size, CDR3 length, V gene, CDR3 DNA, CDR3 protein. The D gene is left open where the match is weak. Size tells how often a clone was seen (once, few, many) or the class of an expanded clone, and some rows leave it out.

TRBJ2-1 | TRBD2 | NA | 17 | TRBV7-3 | TGTGCCAGCAGCTTAGCCCCCGGGACTAGCGACGACAATGAGCAGTTCTTC | CASSLAPGTSDDNEQFF
TRBJ1-3 | NA | NA | 14 | TRBV10-2 | TGCGCCAGCAGTGATGGGAGCTCTGGAAACACCATATATTTT | CASSDGSSGNTIYF
TRBJ2-5 | TRBD2 | NA | 17 | TRBV3-1/TRBV3-2 | TGTGCCAGCAGCCCCCAAGGGTTTACTAGCGGTCAAGAGACCCAGTACTTC | CASSPQGFTSGQETQYF
TRBJ2-1 | NA | NA | 15 | TRBV30 | TGTGCCTGGAGGGCTCTAGCGAGAGGTAGGGATGAGCAGTTCTTC | CAWRALARGRDEQFF
TRBJ2-1 | TRBD2 | NA | 15 | TRBV6-5 | TGTGCCAGCAGTTACGCGGGAGGAGGCTACAATGAGCAGTTCTTC | CASSYAGGGYNEQFF
TRBJ2-3 | NA | NA | 12 | TRBV12-3/TRBV12-4 | TGTGCCAGCAGCTTTACTAGTGATACGCAGTATTTT | CASSFTSDTQYF
TRBJ1-4 | NA | NA | 15 | TRBV11-2 | TGTGCCAGCAGCTTAGGCAACAGGGTTCGGGAAAAACTGTTTTTT | CASSLGNRVREKLFF
TRBJ2-1 | NA | NA | 13 | TRBV5-4 | TGTGCCAGCAGCCCTGGTGCGGCAAATGAGCAGTTCTTC | CASSPGAANEQFF
TRBJ1-1 | NA | once | 13 | TRBV19 | TGTGCCAGTAAGGAGGGTATGAACACTGAAGCTTTCTTT | CASKEGMNTEAFF
TRBJ1-1 | NA | NA | 11 | TRBV20-1 | TGCAGTGCTATTGGCTACACTGAAGCTTTCTTT | CSAIGYTEAFF
TRBJ2-7 | TRBD1 | NA | 15 | TRBV10-3 | TGTGCCATCAGTGCGCCGGGACAGGGGTACTACGAGCAGTACTTC | CAISAPGQGYYEQYF
TRBJ2-2 | NA | NA | 15 | TRBV28 | TGTGCCAGCAGTTTAAACTTAGGGAGATCCGGGGAGCTGTTTTTT | CASSLNLGRSGELFF
TRBJ2-1 | TRBD2 | NA | 15 | TRBV5-1 | TGCGCCAGCAGCCTGAGCGGGAGCTCCTACAATGAGCAGTTCTTC | CASSLSGSSYNEQFF
TRBJ1-3 | NA | NA | 14 | TRBV30 | TGTGCCTGGAGTGTACAATGGGCCGGAAACACCATATATTTT | CAWSVQWAGNTIYF
TRBJ1-5 | TRBD1 | NA | 14 | TRBV2 | TGTGCCAGCACTAAAGAACAGGGGAATCAGCCCCAGCATTTT | CASTKEQGNQPQHF
TRBJ2-7 | NA | NA | 13 | TRBV6-6 | TGTGCCAGCAGAAAACAGGGGAGGTACGAGCAGTACTTC | CASRKQGRYEQYF
TRBJ1-3 | NA | few | 16 | TRBV18 | TGTGCCAGCTCACCCTCAGGGGAGTATACTGGAAACACCATATATTTT | CASSPSGEYTGNTIYF
TRBJ2-1 | TRBD2 | NA | 15 | TRBV7-2 | TGTGCCAGCAGCTCGGGACTAAATCTCTACAATGAGCAGTTCTTC | CASSSGLNLYNEQFF
TRBJ1-1 | TRBD1 | NA | 14 | TRBV19 | TGTGCCAGTACCCCGGGACAGGGACTATCTGAAGCTTTCTTT | CASTPGQGLSEAFF
TRBJ1-2 | NA | NA | 16 | TRBV3-1/TRBV3-2 | TGTGCCAGCAGCCAAGATTCGGAGGGCTTAGTGGGTGGCTACACCTTC | CASSQDSEGLVGGYTF
TRBJ1-2 | NA | NA | 14 | TRBV4-1 | TGCGCCAGCAGCCAAGCCCCAGGTGTTTATGGCTACACCTTC | CASSQAPGVYGYTF
TRBJ1-1 | TRBD1 | NA | 13 | TRBV7-6 | TGTGCCAGCAGCCCGGACAGGGCCACTGAAGCTTTCTTT | CASSPDRATEAFF
TRBJ1-2 | NA | NA | 13 | TRBV4-2 | TGTGCCAGCAGCCAAGGGACACTAAAGGGCTACACCTTC | CASSQGTLKGYTF
TRBJ2-7 | NA | NA | 13 | TRBV19 | TGTGCCAGTAGGGCGACAGGCCCCTACGAGCAGTACTTC | CASRATGPYEQYF
TRBJ1-2 | TRBD1 | few | 13 | TRBV10-1 | TGCGCCAGCAGCCCGGACAGGGACTATGGCTACACCTTC | CASSPDRDYGYTF
TRBJ1-1 | NA | NA | 14 | TRBV15 | TGTGCCACCAGCCAGGCTTCCCTGGGCACTGAAGCTTTCTTT | CATSQASLGTEAFF
TRBJ2-2 | NA | NA | 15 | TRBV25-1 | TGTGCCAGCAGTGAACTGCGGGCGAACACCGGGGAGCTGTTTTTT | CASSELRANTGELFF
TRBJ1-1 | NA | NA | 15 | TRBV18 | TGTGCCAGCTCACCAATTGGGGCGGATAACACTGAAGCTTTCTTT | CASSPIGADNTEAFF